Listed below are T cell receptor beta chains from one sample, sequenced in a study of monozygotic twins with inflammatory bowel disease. TCRdb re-called the 5' RACE reads and catalogs CDR3 proteins one per entry, DNA excluded. This listing includes more than 300,000 distinct CDR3 sequences. Sequencing was performed on blood. Receptors were obtained from a human donor with ulcerative colitis or Crohn's disease, or a healthy co-twin of an affected twin (not recorded which). The CDR3 runs from the conserved cysteine through the conserved F or W. Each record gives: V gene, J gene, CDR3 protein.

TRBV6-5	TRBJ1-6	CASSYLRGSYNSPLHF
TRBV5-5	TRBJ1-3	CASSFSGTGGELVYF
TRBV7-2	TRBJ1-4	CASSLGGAANEKLFF
TRBV7-9	TRBJ2-7	CASSLSKSSYEQYF
TRBV28	TRBJ2-1	CASLSRRREKWNEQFF
TRBV19	TRBJ2-7	CASTKGVIGEQYF
TRBV5-1	TRBJ1-1	CASSLRQATEAFF
TRBV28	TRBJ2-7	CASSPGTAFTYEQYF
TRBV10-3	TRBJ2-7	CATVTGREQYF
TRBV5-1	TRBJ2-3	CASSWLAGGGDTQYF
TRBV19	TRBJ2-1	CASSNKGLNEQFF
TRBV5-6	TRBJ1-5	CASSLGTGLYNQPQHF
TRBV28	TRBJ2-7	CASAYRRTSSYEQYF
TRBV28	TRBJ1-1	CASSPVVNTEAFF
TRBV28	TRBJ2-1	CASSSPRREFF
TRBV28	TRBJ1-6	CASRFRTYNSPLHF
TRBV20-1	TRBJ1-1	CSATLPGMNTEAFF
TRBV7-9	TRBJ1-2	CASSTPTGSYYGYTF
TRBV5-1	TRBJ1-3	CASQNGLSGNTIYF
TRBV13	TRBJ2-7	CASSSHGGVEQYF
TRBV6-6	TRBJ1-2	CASSYDWDSGYTF
TRBV5-1	TRBJ1-4	CASSRVTGDDEKLFF
TRBV20-1	TRBJ1-1	CSAHPGGRRTEAFF
TRBV12-3/TRBV12-4	TRBJ2-7	CASSLLETEQYF
TRBV7-9	TRBJ1-6	CASRPGGDNSPLHF
TRBV7-2	TRBJ2-2	CASSLVAGAGTGELFF
TRBV5-1	TRBJ2-2	CASSERGTNTGELFF
TRBV29-1	TRBJ2-4	CSADLAPGNIQYF
TRBV7-9	TRBJ2-5	CASSFDRGRFETQYF
TRBV20-1	TRBJ2-7	CSARHWTSGRGIDEQYF
TRBV4-3	TRBJ1-2	CASSQDYQGYGYTF
TRBV19	TRBJ1-4	CASRPWTTNEKLFF
TRBV5-4	TRBJ2-5	CASSLKGPGTRKETQYF
TRBV3-1	TRBJ2-1	CASGEISHNEQFF
TRBV24-1	TRBJ2-5	CATSDFRQGSETQYF
TRBV12-3/TRBV12-4	TRBJ1-2	CASSFWSPGWPGGYTF
TRBV5-1	TRBJ1-1	CASSLADDPRFF
TRBV18	TRBJ1-5	CASSRTGGFQPQHF